The 4 T cell receptor beta chains in this list originate from one sample, sequenced in a study of OX40 agonist ivuxolimab in advanced cancers. The method behind the library was the immunoSEQ multiplex PCR assay. As stored in TCRdb, this immuneACCESS dataset retains in-frame rearrangements with V and J assigned. A fraction of the clones does not appear; measured against another copy, unresolved V genes explain less than half of the discrepancy, and the remainder lacks a known reason. The sample profile shows approximately 90,000 clones; 87% of them were found once. The top ten clonotypes cover about 1.3% of the sample. The sequencing here drew on CD4+ or CD8+ T cells sorted from blood, taken in a trial of the OX40 agonist ivuxolimab. The receptor source for this set is an adult with an advanced solid tumor such as melanoma, head and neck, liver or kidney cancer.

The CDR3 DNA reads as TGCGCCAGCAGTAAGGGGACAGGCCAAGAGACCCAGTACTTC. Its protein is CASSKGTGQETQYF. This chain joins TRBV5-1 and TRBJ2-5; 8 positions match TRBD1. There are 14 residues in the CDR3. Germline-derived CDR1 and CDR2 are SGHRS and YFSETQ. After removal of 5 bases from V and 1 base from J, the junction contained 4 bases not matched to a gene.

This chain connects TRBV18 to TRBJ2-3; tentative D call: TRBD1 (6 bases). V was cut by 3 bases and J by 2 bases, with 15 bases left in between. CDR1 KGHSH and CDR2 LQKENI come from the germline V gene. This CDR3 has 16 amino acids. CDR3 region: CASSPRNRVPTDTQYF. CDR3 sequence (DNA): TGTGCCAGCTCACCCCGAAACAGGGTCCCCACAGATACGCAGTATTTT.

The genes are TRBV5-1 and TRBJ2-3; 12 bases are shared with TRBD2. This CDR3 region has 16 residues. Germline values: CDR1 SGHRS, CDR2 YFSETQ. The J segment lost 4 bases and the V segment lost 2 bases, leaving 5 bases of the junction unmatched. The CDR3 here is CASSFGPSGGADTQYF. For the CDR3, the DNA is TGCGCCAGCAGCTTCGGTCCTAGCGGGGGGGCAGATACGCAGTATTTT.

The V gene is TRBV11-3, the J gene TRBJ2-2, with D hard to call. Germline V gene data show CDR1 as SGHNT and CDR2 as YENEEA. V lost 1 base and J 5 bases, leaving 11 bases between the germline ends. There are 15 residues in the CDR3. The DNA for the CDR3 is TGTGCCAGCAGCTTAGCCTCGGGCAGGACCGGGGAGCTGTTTTTT. Translated, it gives CASSLASGRTGELFF.